A single sample is the source of the 24 T cell receptor beta chains below, sequenced in a study of control samples from healthy donors and cancer patients. Using immunoSEQ multiplex PCR, the repertoire was profiled, and TCRdb retains in-frame clones only, with some absent. Of 150,000 to 200,000 clones in the sample, 93% are singletons; the top ten hold roughly 4.3%. The sequencing sample was made of blood. The receptor set was obtained from an older woman in good health.

The chain links TRBV7-2 to TRBJ1-1; D possibly corresponds to TRBD1 (5 bases). The CDR3 extends over 15 amino acids. The germline V gene has CDR1 SGHTA and CDR2 FQGNSA. The germline V and J ends were trimmed by 5 bases and 1 base, with 14 bases remaining between them. CDR3 residues: CASSRITGWNTEAFF. In DNA, the CDR3 is TGTGCCAGCAGCAGAATCACAGGTTGGAACACTGAAGCTTTCTTT.

The CDR3 is CATPEQGTYYGYTF. Here the CDR3 DNA reads TGTGCCACCCCTGAACAGGGGACCTACTATGGCTACACCTTC. The rearrangement joins TRBV6-5 to TRBJ1-2, with TRBD1 matching 7 bases. V was pared by 10 bases and J by 3 bases, with 11 bases of the junction left unmatched. The CDR3 spans 14 residues. Germline CDR1 reads MNHEY; CDR2 reads SVGAGI.

The chain combines TRBV7-2 with TRBJ2-3, with D perhaps TRBD1 (5 bases). Trimming left V 6 bases short and J 0 bases short, with 10 bases between. The germline CDR1 and CDR2 sequences are SGHTA and FQGNSA. CDR3 length: 14 residues. In DNA, the CDR3 is TGTGCCAGCAGGTCGACAGCTAGCACAGATACGCAGTATTTT. Translation gives CASRSTASTDTQYF.

This clone was detected once. The CDR3 DNA follows: TGTGCCAGCAGCGTAGTGGCCGGGGAGCTGTTTTTT. Translation gives CASSVVAGELFF. The rearrangement joins TRBV9 to TRBJ2-2; D remains unclear. CDR3 length: 12 amino acids. Per the germline V gene, CDR1 is SGDLS and CDR2 is YYNGEE. V was shortened by 0 bases and J by 6 bases, with 3 bases between the two germline ends.

The chain uses TRBV11-2 and TRBJ1-4, with D possibly TRBD1 on 5 matching bases. This CDR3 comprises 16 residues. Trimming removed 5 bases from V and 0 bases from J, with 13 bases in between. Germline V gene data show CDR1 as SGHAT and CDR2 as FQNNGV. The CDR3 sequence is CASSRGGGATNEKLFF. The DNA for the CDR3 is TGTGCCAGCAGCCGGGGGGGAGGCGCAACTAATGAAAAACTGTTTTTT.

The chain combines TRBV12-3 or TRBV12-4 with TRBJ1-6; 7 bases match TRBD1. The V and J ends lost 5 bases and 9 bases, in that order; junction bases with no gene match: 4. The CDR3 is made up of 13 amino acids. In DNA form, the CDR3 reads TGTGCCAGCAGTGCCTACAGGGGTTCACCCCTCCACTTT. It translates to CASSAYRGSPLHF.

This chain's CDR3 is CASSSSGETQYF. CDR3 coding DNA: TGTGCCAGCAGTTCGAGCGGTGAGACCCAGTACTTC. The chain combines TRBV27 with TRBJ2-5; weak D call: TRBD2 (5 bases). This CDR3 comprises 12 residues. Germline V gene sequence: CDR1 MNHEY, CDR2 SMNVEV (reference sequence). The germline V and J ends were trimmed by 4 bases and 5 bases, with 8 bases remaining between them.

The chain combines TRBV5-1 with TRBJ1-5; the D is unclear. Germline assignment: CDR1 SGHRS and CDR2 YFSETQ. Deletions cut 5 bases from V and 2 bases from J, with 14 bases between. This CDR3 is 15 amino acids long. CDR3 sequence (DNA): TGCGCCAGCAGGGCCTCTTGGGCGGGCAATCAGCCCCAGCATTTT. This translates into CASRASWAGNQPQHF.

This chain links TRBV12-5 with TRBJ1-1; 7 positions match TRBD1. Germline loops: CDR1 LGHNT, CDR2 FRNRAP. V was pared by 5 bases and J by 8 bases, with 11 bases of the junction left unmatched. This CDR3 region has 14 residues. The CDR3 region is CASGLTTGPREAFF. The CDR3 nucleotides are TGTGCTAGTGGTCTTACGACAGGGCCGCGGGAAGCTTTCTTT.

This chain uses TRBV19 with TRBJ2-1, with 8 bases lining up with TRBD2. Germline V gene lookup returns CDR1 LNHDA and CDR2 SQIVND (reference sequence). This CDR3 has 16 residues. J lost 0 bases, V lost 5 bases, and 6 bases had no gene match. In nucleotides, the CDR3 is TGTGCCAGTAGTGCCAAACTAGCGGACTCCTACAATGAGCAGTTCTTC. Residues: CASSAKLADSYNEQFF.

J is TRBJ1-2 and V is TRBV15, with D uncertain. CDR3 length: 12 amino acids. Deletions cut 1 base from V and 7 bases from J, with 7 bases between. CDR1 is LNHNV, CDR2 YYDKDF, per germline (reference sequence). This CDR3 is CATSRVLSGYTF. Written as DNA, the CDR3 is TGTGCCACCAGCAGAGTCCTTTCTGGCTACACCTTC.

The chain carries TRBV20-1 and TRBJ2-6; D remains ambiguous. V was pared by 3 bases and J by 0 bases, with 9 bases between. The CDR3 loop spans 15 amino acids. CDR1 is DFQATT and CDR2 is SNEGSKA in the germline V gene (reference sequence). The CDR3 spells CSASSRVSGANVLTF. CDR3 in DNA: TGCAGTGCTAGTTCTCGGGTCTCTGGGGCCAACGTCCTGACTTTC.

The V call is TRBV7-8, the J call TRBJ1-3; TRBD1 might be the D (5 bases). The CDR3 spans 16 residues. The ends were cut back, 3 bases at V and 2 bases at J, with 14 bases in the middle. CDR1 and CDR2 (germline): SGHVS, FQNEAQ. The CDR3 loop reads CASSFMARDTGNTIYF. The CDR3 region has the DNA TGTGCCAGCAGCTTTATGGCCAGGGATACTGGAAACACCATATATTTT.

The chain couples TRBV7-2 to TRBJ1-5, with a weak D call TRBD1 (6 bases). Germline CDR1 and CDR2: SGHTA and FQGNSA. V lost 7 bases and J lost 4, with 11 bases in between. The CDR3 spans 13 residues. The CDR3 bases are TGTGCCAGCACACCGGACAGAAATCAGCCCCAGCATTTT. Translation gives CASTPDRNQPQHF.

This chain connects TRBV7-8 to TRBJ2-7, with TRBD2 matching 7 bases. The V gene's germline CDR1 is SGHVS and CDR2 FQNEAQ. The CDR3 has 15 amino acids. Unmatched junction bases numbered 5, after V lost 3 bases and J lost 0 bases. The CDR3 is CASSFGGYGSYEQYF. The CDR3 DNA is TGTGCCAGCAGCTTCGGGGGGTATGGCTCCTACGAGCAGTACTTC.

CDR3 sequence: CATTRSGTGAEKLFF. In DNA, the CDR3 is TGTGCCACCACCCGCTCCGGGACAGGGGCTGAAAAACTGTTTTTT. This chain uses TRBV15 with TRBJ1-4; 10 nucleotides agree with TRBD1. CDR3 length: 15 amino acids. Per the germline V gene, CDR1 is LNHNV and CDR2 is YYDKDF (reference sequence). V lost 7 bases to trimming and J lost 7 bases; unmatched junction nucleotides: 9. The full variable domain, with the rest looked up from reference TRBV15 and TRBJ1-4, is DAMVIQNPRYQVTQFGKPVTLSCSQTLNHNVMYWYQQKSSQAPKLLFHYYDKDFNNEADTPDNFQSRRPNTSFCFLDIRSPGLGDTAMYLCATTRSGTGAEKLFFGSGTQLSVL.

With respect to this clone: Additional DNA sequences in this sample encode the identical CDR3. The rearrangement joins TRBV6-5 to TRBJ1-2; 7 bases align to TRBD1. This CDR3 spans 12 amino acids. Germline-derived CDR1 and CDR2 are MNHEY and SVGAGI. The J segment lost 7 bases and the V segment lost 8 bases, leaving 7 bases of the junction unmatched. The CDR3 spells CASWIGGRGYTF. CDR3 DNA: TGTGCCAGCTGGATAGGGGGCCGTGGCTACACCTTC.

The chain has TRBV7-9 and TRBJ1-4, with TRBD1 matching 8 bases. J lost 3 bases, V lost 3 bases, and 9 bases had no gene match. CDR3 length equals 17 residues. Germline V gene data show CDR1 as SEHNR and CDR2 as FQNEAQ (reference sequence). The CDR3: CASSFRPGQGSNEKLFF. In DNA form, the CDR3 reads TGTGCCAGCAGCTTCCGACCCGGACAGGGATCTAATGAAAAACTGTTTTTT. The full variable domain, in which reference TRBV7-9 and TRBJ1-4 provide the parts outside the CDR3, is DTGVSQNPRHKITKRGQNVTFRCDPISEHNRLYWYRQTLGQGPEFLTYFQNEAQLEKSRLLSDRFSAERPKGSFSTLEIQRTEQGDSAMYLCASSFRPGQGSNEKLFFGSGTQLSVL.

The chain links TRBV19 to TRBJ1-6, with TRBD1 matching over 10 bases. CDR1 and CDR2 (germline): LNHDA, SQIVND (reference sequence). The CDR3 length is 16 residues. The V segment lost 7 bases and the J segment 4 bases; nucleotides outside the gene matches: 7. The CDR3 DNA is TGTGCCAGTATCGACCGGACAGGGGGATATAATTCACCCCTCCACTTT. It encodes CASIDRTGGYNSPLHF.

This sequence joins TRBV19 and TRBJ1-5; 9 nucleotides align to TRBD1. V was clipped by 6 bases and J by 3 bases; unmatched bases: 9. Germline values: CDR1 LNHDA, CDR2 SQIVND (reference sequence). The CDR3 is made up of 16 amino acids. The DNA for the CDR3 is TGTGCCAGTAGCACCCCGGGACAGGGCTCCAATCAGCCCCAGCATTTT. This translates into CASSTPGQGSNQPQHF.

The CDR3 is CASSLADKYGYTF. The CDR3 region has the DNA TGTGCCAGCAGTTTGGCGGATAAATATGGCTACACCTTC. The rearrangement joins TRBV27 to TRBJ1-2; the D is unclear. The CDR3 sequence is 13 residues long. The V end was cut by 3 bases, the J end by 5 bases, with 10 bases between. Per the germline V gene, CDR1 is MNHEY and CDR2 is SMNVEV (reference sequence).

The V gene is TRBV19, the J gene TRBJ1-6, with 7 bases matching TRBD1. The CDR3 has 16 residues. Germline CDR1 and CDR2: LNHDA and SQIVND (reference sequence). Trimming at V came to 7 bases and at J to 9 bases, leaving 15 bases not matched to a gene. The CDR3 DNA follows: TGTGCCAGTACCCTAGGGTTTGACAGGGATAGTTCACCCCTCCACTTT. The encoded protein is CASTLGFDRDSSPLHF.

With respect to this clone: The junction shows a germline mismatch at one end, possibly a read error. This chain connects TRBV7-7 to TRBJ2-5; 7 bases are a match to TRBD1. There are 17 residues in the CDR3. Germline CDR1 is SSHAT and CDR2 is FNYEAQ (reference sequence). CDR3 amino acids: CASSLSLGTEEKETQYF. The CDR3 nucleotides read TGTGCTAGCAGCCTCAGCCTAGGGACAGAGGAGAAAGAGACCCAGTACTTC.

This rearrangement joins TRBV19 to TRBJ1-5; D is unresolved. Germline values: CDR1 LNHDA, CDR2 SQIVND (reference sequence). The CDR3 contains 13 residues. Trimming took off 11 bases at V and 0 bases at J, with 11 bases between the two ends. The CDR3 DNA is TGTGCCTCGAATACGGATAGCAATCAGCCCCAGCATTTT. Translating gives CASNTDSNQPQHF.